This record looks at one T cell receptor (beta chain) sequence and its context. The sample belongs to a study of cytomegalovirus exposure and HLA in healthy donors. Across the whole study: The approximately 120 validation repertoires used the same platform as the roughly 700 first-cohort repertoires (as reported by a later analysis).

Profiling relied on immunoSEQ multiplex PCR, and the TCRdb table lists in-frame clones only, not all of them. The repertoire consists of about 400,000 clones, with roughly 88% occurring once and the leading ten covering 0.8% to 0.85%. Unmatched junction bases numbered 17, after V lost 2 bases and J lost 2 bases. The germline V gene has CDR1 SEHNR and CDR2 FQNEAQ (reference sequence). The CDR3 consists of 19 residues. V and J are TRBV7-9 and TRBJ2-7, with 8 bases lining up with TRBD1. Material: PBMCs. The sequence was obtained from a woman younger than 35 in good health and CMV-seronegative. Here the CDR3 reads CASSLRDVGQERVTYEQYF. Here the CDR3 DNA reads TGTGCCAGCAGCTTAAGAGATGTGGGACAGGAGAGAGTTACCTACGAGCAGTACTTC.